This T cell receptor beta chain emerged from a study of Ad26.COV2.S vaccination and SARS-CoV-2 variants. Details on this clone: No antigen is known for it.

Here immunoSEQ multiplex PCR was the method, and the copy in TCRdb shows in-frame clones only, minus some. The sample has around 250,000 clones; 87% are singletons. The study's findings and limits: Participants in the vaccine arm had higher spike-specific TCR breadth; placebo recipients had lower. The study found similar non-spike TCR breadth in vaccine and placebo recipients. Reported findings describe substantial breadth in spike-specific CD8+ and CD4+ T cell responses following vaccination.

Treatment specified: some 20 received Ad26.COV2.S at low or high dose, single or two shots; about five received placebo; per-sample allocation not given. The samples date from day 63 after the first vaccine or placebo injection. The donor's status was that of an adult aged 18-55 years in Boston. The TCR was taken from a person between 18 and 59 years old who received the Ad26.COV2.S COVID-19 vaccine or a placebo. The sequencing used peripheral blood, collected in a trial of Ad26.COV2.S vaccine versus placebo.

The CDR3 bases are TGCGCCAGCAGTTACCAGCGGGAGCCAGATACGCAGTATTTT. Translating gives CASSYQREPDTQYF. The chain carries TRBV23-1 and TRBJ2-3; 8 bases match TRBD2. TRBV23-1 qualifies as an ORF whose function is uncertain. V shed 5 bases and J 4 bases; nucleotides not matched to a gene: 5. The CDR3 extends over 14 amino acids.